This TCR beta chain was obtained from a study of shared clonotypes between healthy human individuals (dated by TCRdb to about 2020). Turning to the overall study: The cohort comprised a couple of women and a few men aged 18 to 49 years. For each donor, three plates each were used for CD4 naive and CD4 memory, two plates were used for CD8 naive, and one plate was used for CD8 memory. The study deeply sequenced blood TCR repertoires of 5 or 6 healthy adults to estimate repertoire size and the extent of clonotype sharing between individuals. To increase sequencing depth and limit assay-specific biases, TCR repertoire library preparation and sequencing were carried out by different laboratories using diverse techniques. Per donor, leukapheresis produced somewhere between about 0.85 and 8.9 billion PBMCs. Study-level results and caveats: Compared with non-shared clonotypes, the clonotypes found in all four sorted-subset donors had higher generation probabilities. Sampling was limited to blood, and TCR repertoires in tissue likely differ from TCR repertoires in blood. When a few donors were compared, the shared fraction of clonotypes was approximately 5% for naive CD4, more than 3% for naive CD8, roughly 2.5% for memory CD4, and 0.4% for memory CD8. Because the study included a small number of donors, the genetic and exposure-history diversity represented was limited. Even with the large sequencing depth, rarefaction of the sorted-subset datasets indicated that sequencing was incomplete. Based on pairwise subsampling, the degree of clonotype sharing among donors was expected to be affected by sequencing depth. Naive subsets generally had larger estimated clonotype richness than memory subsets.

Details on this clone: There is no known antigen for this receptor. Qualities for individual bases were not recorded, and no much larger clone is one base off.

CD8 naive samples consisted of CD45RO-negative cells that were positively selected for CCR7, yielding a CD45RA+CCR7+ population without TemRA cells. The donors were healthy, HIV-negative adults with no recently reported acute infections or vaccinations. Only Caucasian adults living in Nashville, Tennessee, USA were represented among the donors. Blood was obtained by leukapheresis, after which PBMCs were separated by Ficoll-Histopaque density gradient centrifugation and cryopreserved in liquid nitrogen vapor phase. Analytical flow cytometry was used to check the purity and quantity of every magnetically sorted T cell population. Genomic DNA was isolated from every sorted fraction and measured by UV absorbance on a Nanodrop 2000c. Using the deep immunoSEQ assay, multiplex PCR amplified TCR CDR3 regions from genomic DNA. Extracted genomic DNA from each cell subset was distributed evenly across all wells of several immunoSEQ 96-well plates, and each plate was treated as a replicate. For sorted subsets, 200 to 250 ng of genomic DNA, equivalent to 25,000 to 35,000 T cell genomes, went into each replicate PCR. The purified libraries were quantified using a Qubit 3.0 fluorometer, sized with a Bioanalyzer 2100, and then quantified again using the KAPA Library Quantification kit. Every immunoSEQ 96-well plate was sequenced on a dedicated single-read 150-cycle Illumina NextSeq 550 flow cell. Regarding the original processing steps: The immunoSEQ output contained only junctional sequences without quality scores, so filtering could not match that applied to full-length reads. To assign V/J genes and CDR3, sequences were annotated against IMGT germline references using PyIR, a Python wrapper for IgBLAST v1.9. Reads with weak V/J assignments (E-value above 1e-6), missing CDR3, stop codons, out-of-frame junctions, or ambiguous translated residues were removed. V3J clonotypes were defined as sequences sharing an identical inferred V gene, J gene, and CDR3 amino acid sequence. To compute the percentage overlap between repertoires, the number of shared unique clonotypes was divided by the size of the smaller repertoire. Three approaches were used to assess repertoire richness: RTK rarefaction, the Chao1 estimator, and Recon v2.1 estimates of unobserved clonotypes. Generation probabilities for all TCRbeta clonotypes obtained by the gDNA method from a handful of donors were computed using OLGA. Entries here come from immuneACCESS through TCRdb and include only in-frame sequences with V and J called. Some clones fail to appear in such tables; in the studies checked, an unresolved V gene covers under half of the shortfall, and the cause of the remainder is unknown. The V and J calls and clone size were taken over from that table, and D and trimming were inferred from the DNA. The sample contains about 870,000 clones, 80% to 95% of them found a single time. The ten largest clonotypes hold approximately 25% of the sample.

Trimming removed 4 bases from V and 7 bases from J, leaving 20 bases between the germline ends. For CDR1 and CDR2, the germline V gene lists SGHDT and YYEEEE. The CDR3 holds 15 amino acids from the cysteine to the phenylalanine. The only DNA kept is the CDR3, 45 bases in frame from the first base. What was sequenced was naive CD8+ T cells sorted from blood. The meaning of the sample's cell subset or site label: CD45RA+CCR7+. This sequence originates from a man aged 25-45 years in good health. The rearranged chain carries TRBV5-6 and TRBJ1-1; the D gene cannot be resolved reliably. The bases are TGTGCCAGCAGCGCCACGTGGGAGGATTTTGATGAAGCTTTCTTT. It translates to CASSATWEDFDEAFF.